The T cell receptor beta chain under discussion was sequenced for a study of blood T cells in healthy people across ages. Trimming pared 0 bases from V and 3 bases from J, leaving 14 bases between. The CDR3 spans 16 residues. CDR1 is LGHDT, CDR2 YNNKEL, per germline (reference sequence). Primed by a sample-barcoded 5' primer and a J-beta primer mix, a second PCR proceeded for 7 to 11 cycles. Each of the cDNA molecules was tagged by a template-switch adaptor with 12 random nucleotides. TCRdb redid the calling of the 5' RACE reads with MiXCR, one entry per CDR3 protein. The table lists about 970,000 distinct CDR3 sequences, 51% of them singletons, with about 22% in the top ten.

The sequence was obtained from a woman aged 55-69 years in good health. The sequenced sample consisted of blood. The rearrangement joins TRBV3-1 to TRBJ1-2, with no clear D. CDR3 in DNA: TGTGCCAGCAGCCAAGAATGGTCGGCGAGATACTATGGCTACACCTTC. Its protein product is CASSQEWSARYYGYTF.